This T cell receptor (beta chain) derives from a study of blood T cell repertoires in COVID-19. Whole-study context: Sources were T cells, B-cell-depleted T cells, or PBMCs; the material itself was cDNA or gDNA.

Participants, roughly 18 to 100 years old, spanned around 25 US areas. Participant-given clinical history determined each cohort assignment. In the original processing: Reference gene primer amplification in the assay estimated nucleated cell counts. Assay used: immunoSEQ multiplex PCR; TCRdb lists only in-frame clones, some missing. D and trimming come from the DNA, and the V and J calls and clone size come from that table. The table lists some 200,000 clones, 82% of them singletons. This CDR3 region has 12 residues. From germline, CDR1 is SGHVS and CDR2 FQNEAQ. The V gene lost 5 bases and the J gene lost 4 bases, with 3 bases spanning the gap.

This clonotype was sampled from a man aged 40-49 years who had recovered from COVID-19. V usage is TRBV7-8 and J usage is TRBJ1-6, with D hard to call. Sequenced input: PBMCs or T cells enriched from blood (not recorded which). In DNA, the CDR3 is TGTGCCAGCAGCCCGTATAATTCACCCCTCCACTTT. It yields the protein CASSPYNSPLHF.